These T cell receptor beta chains were read from a single sample in a study of blood T cells in healthy people across ages. MiXCR, applied by TCRdb to the 5' RACE reads, yields one record per CDR3 protein. Found here are about 1.4 million distinct CDR3 sequences, 59% of them singletons; the top ten hold 5% to 7%. Sequencing used blood. These receptor sequences come from a man between 18 and 29 years old in good health. The CDR3 runs from the conserved cysteine through the conserved F or W. The D gene is left open where the match is weak. A clone size is listed for some rows: how often the clone was seen (once, few, many), or a class if it is expanded.

V gene: TRBV25-1; J gene: TRBJ1-1; D gene: -; clone size: -; CDR3 DNA: TGTGCCAGTGGGGCTGGGCAAAACACTGAAGCTTTCTTT; CDR3 protein: CASGAGQNTEAFF
V gene: TRBV10-3; J gene: TRBJ2-3; D gene: TRBD2; clone size: once; CDR3 DNA: TGTGCCATCAGCAGGGGAGTGGGGTTCTTAGCGGGAGAACTAACAGATACGCAGTATTTT; CDR3 protein: CAISRGVGFLAGELTDTQYF
V gene: TRBV5-1; J gene: TRBJ1-2; D gene: TRBD1; clone size: once; CDR3 DNA: TGCGCCAGCAGCTTGAGGGACAGCCTTGGCTACACCTTC; CDR3 protein: CASSLRDSLGYTF
V gene: TRBV11-2; J gene: TRBJ2-4; D gene: -; clone size: -; CDR3 DNA: TGTGCCAGCAGCCACGACACGAAAAACATTCAGTACTTC; CDR3 protein: CASSHDTKNIQYF
V gene: TRBV29-1; J gene: TRBJ1-1; D gene: TRBD1; clone size: -; CDR3 DNA: TGCAGCGGCGCACACAGGGGGTGGAACACTGAAGCTTTCTTT; CDR3 protein: CSGAHRGWNTEAFF
V gene: TRBV4-3; J gene: TRBJ2-3; D gene: TRBD2; clone size: -; CDR3 DNA: TGCGCCAGCAGCCATGGACTAGCGGGGATTGTAGATACGCAGTATTTT; CDR3 protein: CASSHGLAGIVDTQYF
V gene: TRBV20-1; J gene: TRBJ1-1; D gene: -; clone size: -; CDR3 DNA: TGCAGTGCTCCACGGTCCATGAACACTGAAGCTTTCTTT; CDR3 protein: CSAPRSMNTEAFF
V gene: TRBV27; J gene: TRBJ2-7; D gene: -; clone size: -; CDR3 DNA: TGTGCCAGCAGTTCCCTGACTAACCCCTACGAGCAGTACTTC; CDR3 protein: CASSSLTNPYEQYF
V gene: TRBV4-1; J gene: TRBJ1-6; D gene: TRBD1; clone size: -; CDR3 DNA: TGCGCCAGCAGCCAAGATCAAGCTGGGACAGGGCTTTCACCCCTCCACTTT; CDR3 protein: CASSQDQAGTGLSPLHF
V gene: TRBV15; J gene: TRBJ2-3; D gene: -; clone size: few; CDR3 DNA: TGTGCCACCAGCGGAGCTTTCGGGGATACGCAGTATTTT; CDR3 protein: CATSGAFGDTQYF
V gene: TRBV7-2; J gene: TRBJ2-7; D gene: -; clone size: -; CDR3 DNA: TGTGCCAGCAGCTTCCCGACAGCTTCCTACGAGCAGTACTTC; CDR3 protein: CASSFPTASYEQYF
V gene: TRBV6-6; J gene: TRBJ2-5; D gene: -; clone size: -; CDR3 DNA: TGTGCCAGCAGTTACGCGGCAGGGTACCAAGAGACCCAGTACTTC; CDR3 protein: CASSYAAGYQETQYF
V gene: TRBV5-1; J gene: TRBJ2-1; D gene: -; clone size: -; CDR3 DNA: TGCGCCAGCAGTGAGGGGGAGCTGAATGAGCAGTTCTTC; CDR3 protein: CASSEGELNEQFF
V gene: TRBV29-1; J gene: TRBJ1-4; D gene: -; clone size: few; CDR3 DNA: TGCAGCGTGAAACAGGGCGGCGGGGAAAAACTGTTTTTT; CDR3 protein: CSVKQGGGEKLFF
V gene: TRBV7-9; J gene: TRBJ2-3; D gene: -; clone size: few; CDR3 DNA: TGTGCCAGCAGCTTAACCGGGAGTACAACAGATACGCAGTATTTT; CDR3 protein: CASSLTGSTTDTQYF
V gene: TRBV7-9; J gene: TRBJ2-7; D gene: TRBD1; clone size: -; CDR3 DNA: TGTGCCAGCAGCTTATCCGACAGGGGGCGATGGAACAATGAGCAGTACTTC; CDR3 protein: CASSLSDRGRWNNEQYF
V gene: TRBV20-1; J gene: TRBJ2-7; D gene: -; clone size: -; CDR3 DNA: TGCAGTGCTAGAGGGTGGGACCACTACGAGCAGTACTTC; CDR3 protein: CSARGWDHYEQYF
V gene: TRBV7-6; J gene: TRBJ1-4; D gene: TRBD1; clone size: -; CDR3 DNA: TGTGCCAGCAGCCCTCGGACAGGGTGGGAAAAACTGTTTTTT; CDR3 protein: CASSPRTGWEKLFF
V gene: TRBV4-1; J gene: TRBJ2-7; D gene: -; clone size: -; CDR3 DNA: TGCGCCAGCAGCCAAGAGGGGGGAAGTGTCGAGCAGTACTTC; CDR3 protein: CASSQEGGSVEQYF
V gene: TRBV4-3; J gene: TRBJ2-1; D gene: -; clone size: -; CDR3 DNA: TGCGCCAGCAGCCAAGATTTCTTAGGTGAGCAGTTCTTC; CDR3 protein: CASSQDFLGEQFF
V gene: TRBV20-1; J gene: TRBJ1-5; D gene: TRBD1; clone size: -; CDR3 DNA: TGCAGTGCTAGAGATTCGGGACAGGGGGCTATCAATCAGCCCCAGCATTTT; CDR3 protein: CSARDSGQGAINQPQHF